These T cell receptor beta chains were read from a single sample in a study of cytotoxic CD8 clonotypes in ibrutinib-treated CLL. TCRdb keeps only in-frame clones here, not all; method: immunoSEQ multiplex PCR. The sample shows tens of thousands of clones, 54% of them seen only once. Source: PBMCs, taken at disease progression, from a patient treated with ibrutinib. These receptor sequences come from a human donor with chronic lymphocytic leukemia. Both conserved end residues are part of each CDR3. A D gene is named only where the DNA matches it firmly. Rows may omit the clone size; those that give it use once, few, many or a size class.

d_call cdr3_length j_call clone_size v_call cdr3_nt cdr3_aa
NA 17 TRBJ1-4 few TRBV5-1 TGCGCCAGCAGCCAGTTCGGGACGGCTGCAACTAATGAAAAACTGTTTTTT CASSQFGTAATNEKLFF
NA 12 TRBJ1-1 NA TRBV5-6 TGTGCCAGCAGCATGGACCTTGCTGAAGCTTTCTTT CASSMDLAEAFF
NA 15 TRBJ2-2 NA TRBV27 TGTGCCAGCAGTTTACTGGGGGCGAACACCGGGGAGCTGTTTTTT CASSLLGANTGELFF
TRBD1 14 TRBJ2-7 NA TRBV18 TGTGCCAGCTCACCAAATAACAGGGGAAGCGAGCAGTACTTC CASSPNNRGSEQYF
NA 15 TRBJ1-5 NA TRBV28 TGTGCCAGCAGTTTTCCGGGGACGGGCAATCAGCCCCAGCATTTT CASSFPGTGNQPQHF
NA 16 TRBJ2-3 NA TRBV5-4 TGTGCCAGCAGCTTGACGGAAATCCGAAGCACAGATACGCAGTATTTT CASSLTEIRSTDTQYF
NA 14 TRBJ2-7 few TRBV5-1 TGCGCCAGCAGCTTGGCCGGGACCAGCTACGAGCAGTACTTC CASSLAGTSYEQYF
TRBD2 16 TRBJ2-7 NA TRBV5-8 TGTGCCGCGATGGGAACTAGCGGGGGTGCCTACTACGAGCAGTACTTC CAAMGTSGGAYYEQYF
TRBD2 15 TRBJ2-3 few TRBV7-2 TGTGCCAGCAGCTTAAGGCGGGAGAGGACAGATACGCAGTATTTT CASSLRRERTDTQYF
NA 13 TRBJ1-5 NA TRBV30 TGTGCCTGGGGAGTAGCCGCAAATCAGCCCCAGCATTTT CAWGVAANQPQHF
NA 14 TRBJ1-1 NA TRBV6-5 TGTGCCAGCAAGGTGAACTTTGGGAACACTGAAGCTTTCTTT CASKVNFGNTEAFF
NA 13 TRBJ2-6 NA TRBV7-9 TGTGCCAGCACCCACTCTGGGGCCAACGTCCTGACTTTC CASTHSGANVLTF